These T cell receptor beta chains were read from a single sample in a study of blood T cell repertoires in COVID-19. Clones were read by immunoSEQ multiplex PCR, and TCRdb kept only the in-frame ones, dropping some. The repertoire has 70,000 or so clones, more than 70% of them found once; the top ten carry around 1.5%. The material sequenced was peripheral blood. These TCRs come from a human donor in a cohort sampled during active COVID-19. CDR3s leave out the opening cysteine and the closing phenylalanine or tryptophan. A D gene is named only where the DNA matches it firmly.

>-|TRBJ1-5|11|TRBV3-1/TRBV3-2
ASSPDSNQPQH
>-|TRBJ2-3|13|TRBV5-1
ASSLTGKSTDTQY
>-|TRBJ2-1|13|TRBV27
ASSLSGSGGNEQF
>TRBD2|TRBJ2-1|14|TRBV2
ASSGEGLAGNNEQF
>-|TRBJ1-2|12|TRBV24-1
ATSDPTDYYGYT
>TRBD2|TRBJ2-7|13|TRBV7-9
ASSLVAGVGYEQY
>TRBD1|TRBJ2-7|10|TRBV5-4
ASSARTGEQY
>TRBD2|TRBJ2-1|9|TRBV11-3
ASSQSGRQF
>TRBD1|TRBJ2-3|16|TRBV3-1/TRBV3-2
ASSQSPMGQGRTDTQY
>-|TRBJ2-3|12|TRBV15
ATRSVAITDTQY
>TRBD1|TRBJ2-5|14|TRBV5-4
ASSRKGQGGGETQY
>TRBD1|TRBJ1-5|12|TRBV5-8
ASSSRTGNQPQH
>-|TRBJ1-1|10|TRBV7-9
AGSPSGLKAF
>TRBD1|TRBJ1-1|12|TRBV29-1
SVETQQGASEAF